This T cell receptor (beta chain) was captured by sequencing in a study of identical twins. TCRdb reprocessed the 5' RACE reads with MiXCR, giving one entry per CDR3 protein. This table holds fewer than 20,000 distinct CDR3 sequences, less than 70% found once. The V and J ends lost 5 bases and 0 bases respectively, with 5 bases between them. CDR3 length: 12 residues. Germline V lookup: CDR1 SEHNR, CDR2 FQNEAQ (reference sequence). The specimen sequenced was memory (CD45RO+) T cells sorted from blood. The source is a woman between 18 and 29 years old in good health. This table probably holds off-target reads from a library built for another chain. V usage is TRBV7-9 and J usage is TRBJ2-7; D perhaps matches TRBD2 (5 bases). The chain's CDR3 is CASSGSSYEQYF. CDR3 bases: TGTGCCAGCAGCGGGAGCTCCTACGAGCAGTACTTC.